The 26 T cell receptor beta chains given below trace back to one sample, sequenced in a study of T cell responses to AZD1222 COVID-19 vaccine. Libraries were prepared by immunoSEQ multiplex PCR; TCRdb keeps only in-frame clonotypes and omits some of them. The sample shows roughly 140,000 clones, roughly 90% of them seen only once. The source was peripheral blood, collected 28 days after the second AZD1222 dose. The receptors were sampled from an adult who received the AZD1222 COVID-19 vaccine.

This clone was counted once. The chain joins TRBV3-1 (or the pseudogene TRBV3-2) to TRBJ1-1; D remains ambiguous. Per the germline V gene, CDR1 is LGHDT and CDR2 is YNNKEL (reference sequence). There are 13 residues in the CDR3. Trimming cost V 4 bases and J 4 bases, with 10 bases left between them. CDR3 region: CASSLAGFTEAFF. CDR3 in DNA: TGTGCCAGCAGCCTGGCGGGTTTCACTGAAGCTTTCTTT.

In the case of this clone: The junction differs from germline at one of its ends, possibly a read error. V usage is TRBV7-2 and J usage is TRBJ1-2; D may be TRBD1 (6 bases). Germline CDR1 reads SGHTA; CDR2 reads FQGNSA. The CDR3 contains 15 residues. The CDR3 loop reads CATPGEPSTLYGYTF. The CDR3 nucleotides read TGTGCCACCCCAGGGGAGCCCTCCACCCTCTATGGCTACACTTTC. Variable domain in full (rest from reference TRBV7-2 and TRBJ1-2): GAGVSQSPSNKVTEKGKDVELRCDPISGHTALYWYRQSLGQGLEFLIYFQGNSAPDKSGLPSDRFSAERTGGSVSTLTIQRTQQEDSAVYLCATPGEPSTLYGYTFGSGTRLTVV.

This clone was counted once. The chain employs TRBV2 and TRBJ1-2; 9 positions match TRBD1. This CDR3 spans 15 amino acids. J lost 2 bases, V lost 6 bases, and 7 bases had no gene match. Germline V gives CDR1 SNHLY, CDR2 FYNNEI. As DNA, the CDR3 is TGTGCCAGCAGAGCCGGGACAGGGATGAACTATGGCTACACCTTC. Its translation is CASRAGTGMNYGYTF.

The chain links TRBV27 to TRBJ1-4; 7 bases line up with TRBD1. The ends lost 4 bases at V and 10 bases at J; junction bases unmatched: 6. This CDR3 region has 13 residues. Germline V gene data show CDR1 as MNHEY and CDR2 as SMNVEV (reference sequence). DNA of the CDR3: TGTGCCAGCAGTTGGACAGGTAGTGGAAAACTGTTTTTT. Protein product: CASSWTGSGKLFF. Full variable domain (missing parts from reference TRBV27 and TRBJ1-4): EAQVTQNPRYLITVTGKKLTVTCSQNMNHEYMSWYRQDPGLGLRQIYYSMNVEVTDKGDVPEGYKVSRKEKRNFPLILESPSPNQTSLYFCASSWTGSGKLFFGSGTQLSVL.

This clone appeared once. The chain is built from TRBV27 and TRBJ1-3; 7 positions match TRBD1. Germline CDR1 MNHEY, CDR2 SMNVEV (reference sequence). The CDR3 has 15 amino acids. V lost 6 bases to trimming and J lost 0 bases; unmatched junction nucleotides: 5. CDR3 coding DNA: TGTGCCAGCAGCAACTCAGGGGGCTCTGGAAACACCATATATTTT. This translates into CASSNSGGSGNTIYF.

The V and J genes are TRBV5-1 and TRBJ1-6; 9 positions match TRBD1. V lost 6 bases, J lost 4 bases, and 11 bases stayed unmatched. The germline CDR1 and CDR2 sequences are SGHRS and YFSETQ. The CDR3 runs 17 residues. The CDR3 region has the DNA TGCGCCAGCAAATCTGGACAGGGGATTCGGTATAATTCACCCCTCCACTTT. It codes for CASKSGQGIRYNSPLHF. Drawing the rest from reference TRBV5-1 and TRBJ1-6, the complete variable domain is KAGVTQTPRYLIKTRGQQVTLSCSPISGHRSVSWYQQTPGQGLQFLFEYFSETQRNKGNFPGRFSGRQFSNSRSEMNVSTLELGDSALYLCASKSGQGIRYNSPLHFGNGTRLTVT.

The chain recombines TRBV30 with TRBJ1-2, with D uncertain. The CDR3 has 11 amino acids. The germline gives CDR1 GTSNPN, CDR2 SVGIG (reference sequence). The V and J ends lost 1 base and 6 bases respectively, with 6 bases between them. CDR3 bases: TGTGCCTGGAGTGGGGTTCATGGCTACACCTTC. Translating it yields CAWSGVHGYTF.

V is TRBV7-8 and J is TRBJ1-1; D unclear. The CDR3 loop spans 14 amino acids. V lost 5 bases to trimming and J lost 0 bases, with 10 bases between them. The germline V gene encodes CDR1 SGHVS and CDR2 FQNEAQ. In DNA form, the CDR3 reads TGTGCCAGCAGCCTCAACAGCCTGAACACTGAAGCTTTCTTT. Protein: CASSLNSLNTEAFF.

The genes are TRBV5-1 and TRBJ1-6, with TRBD1 identical over 8 bases. V lost 2 bases, J lost 10 bases, and 8 bases stayed unmatched. This CDR3 is 15 amino acids long. Looked up from germline, CDR1 is SGHRS and CDR2 is YFSETQ. The CDR3 sequence is CASSLDGQGRSPLHF. The CDR3 DNA sequence: TGCGCCAGCAGCTTAGACGGACAGGGTCGGTCACCCCTCCACTTT.

J is TRBJ2-2 and V is TRBV10-2, with D possibly matching TRBD1 (5 bases). This CDR3 contains 14 residues. Germline CDR1 and CDR2: WSHSY and SAAADI. V was pared by 2 bases and J by 5 bases, with 9 bases between. DNA for the CDR3: TGCGCCAGCAGTGAGATGGCAGGGACCGGGGAGCTGTTTTTT. It specifies CASSEMAGTGELFF.

V gene TRBV7-3 combines with J gene TRBJ2-5; D tentatively reads TRBD1 or TRBD2 (5 bases each). The CDR3 is 14 residues long. CDR1 and CDR2 (germline): SGHTA, FQGTGA. Trimming shortened V by 5 bases and J by 5 bases, and 15 bases separated the two germline ends. DNA of the CDR3: TGTGCCAGCAGCCTAGCCCCAGGGTTGGAGACCCAGTACTTC. It encodes CASSLAPGLETQYF.

This clone was observed a few times. CDR3 sequence: CASSSGTGLGEPQHF. CDR3 bases: TGTGCCAGCAGCTCCGGGACAGGGTTAGGGGAGCCCCAGCATTTT. The chain combines TRBV5-4 with TRBJ1-5; 9 nucleotides line up with TRBD1. Germline V gene lookup returns CDR1 SGHNT and CDR2 YYREEE (reference sequence). With V trimmed by 3 bases and J by 8 bases, 9 bases remained unmatched. This CDR3 region has 15 residues. Using reference TRBV5-4 and TRBJ1-5 for the parts outside the CDR3, the full variable domain is ETGVTQSPTHLIKTRGQQVTLRCSSQSGHNTVSWYQQALGQGPQFIFQYYREEENGRGNFPPRFSGLQFPNYSSELNVNALELDDSALYLCASSSGTGLGEPQHFGDGTRLSIL.

This chain uses TRBV4-3 with TRBJ1-5; D may be TRBD1 (5 bases). The CDR3 is 16 amino acids. Deletions cut 0 bases from V and 2 bases from J, with 11 bases between. CDR1 LGHNA and CDR2 YSLEER come from the germline V gene. The CDR3 loop is CASSQDGGTGNQPQHF. DNA for the CDR3: TGCGCCAGCAGCCAAGATGGGGGGACGGGCAATCAGCCCCAGCATTTT.

The gene calls are TRBV10-3 and TRBJ1-5; 8 nucleotides agree with TRBD1. V lost 5 bases to trimming and J lost 3 bases; unmatched junction nucleotides: 3. Germline values: CDR1 ENHRY, CDR2 SYGVKD. CDR3 length: 14 amino acids. CDR3 nucleotides: TGTGCCATCAGTTCGGACAGGGACAATCAGCCCCAGCATTTT. The encoded protein is CAISSDRDNQPQHF.

This clone was picked up one time. The CDR3 DNA reads as TGTGCCAGCAGCTTAGGGGGGAACACTGAAGCTTTCTTT. Translated: CASSLGGNTEAFF. The chain couples TRBV11-3 to TRBJ1-1, with unresolved D. The CDR3 runs 13 residues. CDR1 is SGHNT and CDR2 is YENEEA in the germline V gene. With 1 base removed from V and 1 base from J, the gap between germline ends came to 4 bases.

The genes are TRBV3-1 (or the pseudogene TRBV3-2) and TRBJ2-3; 10 bases fit TRBD2. Germline V CDR1 and CDR2: LGHDT, YNNKEL (reference sequence). J was trimmed by 4 bases and V by 7 bases; bases with no gene match: 8. This CDR3 is 15 amino acids long. CDR3 loop: CASKRAGGRSDTQYF. The CDR3, as DNA: TGTGCCAGCAAAAGAGCGGGGGGGCGATCAGATACGCAGTATTTT.

V gene TRBV5-1 combines with J gene TRBJ2-3; D is unclear. The CDR3 covers 14 residues. V was trimmed by 2 bases and J by 3 bases, leaving 10 bases between them. CDR1 is SGHRS, CDR2 YFSETQ, per germline. The CDR3 loop is CASSFGQKTDTQYF. CDR3 bases: TGCGCCAGCAGCTTTGGCCAAAAGACAGATACGCAGTATTTT.

The V and J genes are TRBV5-1 and TRBJ2-7; 7 positions agree with TRBD1. The CDR3 is 14 residues long. V shed 4 bases, J shed 6 bases, and the junction held 10 bases outside the gene matches. Germline CDR1 is SGHRS and CDR2 is YFSETQ. CDR3 amino acids: CASSPGQLYLEQYF. In DNA form, the CDR3 reads TGCGCCAGCAGCCCGGGACAGCTCTACCTCGAGCAGTACTTC. The full variable domain, completed using reference TRBV5-1 and TRBJ2-7, is KAGVTQTPRYLIKTRGQQVTLSCSPISGHRSVSWYQQTPGQGLQFLFEYFSETQRNKGNFPGRFSGRQFSNSRSEMNVSTLELGDSALYLCASSPGQLYLEQYFGPGTRLTVT.

This clone appeared a few times. The chain has TRBV7-2 and TRBJ2-7; D may be TRBD1 (5 bases). The CDR3 sequence is 13 residues long. Trimming shortened V by 5 bases and J by 2 bases, and 10 bases separated the two germline ends. Germline values: CDR1 SGHTA, CDR2 FQGNSA. The DNA of the CDR3 is TGTGCCAGCAGCATCAGGGTGGCCTACGAGCAGTACGTC. Protein sequence: CASSIRVAYEQYV.

The J gene is TRBJ2-1, the V gene TRBV19, with D maybe TRBD2 (5 bases). Trimming left V 5 bases short and J 4 bases short, with 12 bases between. From germline, CDR1 is LNHDA and CDR2 SQIVND (reference sequence). This CDR3 comprises 14 residues. The CDR3 spells CASSPSDLYNEQFF. CDR3 nucleotides: TGTGCCAGTAGTCCCTCGGACTTATACAATGAGCAGTTCTTC.

The chain employs TRBV15 and TRBJ1-1, with D uncertain. This CDR3 spans 13 amino acids. Germline V CDR1 and CDR2: LNHNV, YYDKDF (reference sequence). Trimming took 3 bases from V and 8 from J, leaving 13 bases between them. The chain's CDR3 is CATSRKGPPEAFF. CDR3 bases: TGTGCCACCAGCAGGAAGGGCCCTCCCGAAGCTTTCTTT.

This rearrangement joins TRBV7-2 to TRBJ1-4; D might be TRBD1 (6 bases). The germline CDR1 and CDR2 sequences are SGHTA and FQGNSA. CDR3 size: 15 residues. V dropped 5 bases and J dropped 1 base, with 11 bases sitting between them. Written as DNA, the CDR3 is TGTGCCAGCAGCGTGAGGGGGGGAACTAATGAAAAACTGTTTTTT. Its protein is CASSVRGGTNEKLFF.

This chain uses TRBV11-2 with TRBJ1-2; D ambiguous. V lost 2 bases to trimming and J lost 0 bases, with 13 bases between them. The germline V gene has CDR1 SGHAT and CDR2 FQNNGV. The CDR3 length is 16 residues. The CDR3 is CASSLLGSAANYGYTF. The CDR3 region has the DNA TGTGCCAGCAGCTTATTGGGAAGTGCAGCTAACTATGGCTACACCTTC. The full variable domain, its missing parts supplied by reference TRBV11-2 and TRBJ1-2, is EAGVAQSPRYKIIEKRQSVAFWCNPISGHATLYWYQQILGQGPKLLIQFQNNGVVDDSQLPKDRFSAERLKGVDSTLKIQPAKLEDSAVYLCASSLLGSAANYGYTFGSGTRLTVV.

The chain uses TRBV6-2 or TRBV6-3 and TRBJ2-7; D gene unclear. The CDR3 covers 12 residues. The germline CDR1 and CDR2 sequences are MNHEY and SVGEGT. Trimming shortened V by 4 bases and J by 3 bases, and 7 bases separated the two germline ends. Here the CDR3 reads CASSFRHYEQYV. The DNA for the CDR3 is TGTGCCAGCAGTTTTCGGCACTACGAGCAGTACGTC.

This clone was seen only a few times. The chain links TRBV29-1 to TRBJ2-3, with D uncertain. Germline CDR1 SQVTM, CDR2 ANQGSEA. V was shortened by 4 bases and J by 6 bases, with 8 bases between the two germline ends. CDR3 length equals 11 residues. The CDR3 DNA sequence: TGCAGCGTTGTTGCGACCGATACGCAGTATTTT. This translates into CSVVATDTQYF.

V gene TRBV2 combines with J gene TRBJ2-1; 9 nucleotides line up with TRBD1. The V gene end was trimmed by 8 bases and the J gene end by 6 bases; junction bases not matched to a gene: 11. The V gene's germline CDR1 is SNHLY and CDR2 FYNNEI. This CDR3 spans 15 amino acids. CDR3: CASAIRGQGTNEQFF. The CDR3 DNA reads TGTGCCAGCGCTATCCGGGGACAGGGAACCAATGAGCAGTTCTTC.